The 6 T cell receptor beta chains reported below all come from one sample, sequenced in a study of cytomegalovirus exposure and HLA in healthy donors. The PCR employed 60 Vbeta primers together with 13 Jbeta primers. Measured with immunoSEQ multiplex PCR; TCRdb has only the in-frame clones, and not every one. The sample yields approximately 110,000 clones, around 67% seen once. Source material: PBMCs. The receptors were gathered from a woman in her thirties or forties in good health and CMV-seronegative.

The gene calls are TRBV6-1 and TRBJ2-5; 11 bases align to TRBD2. After removal of 2 bases from V and 0 bases from J, the junction contained 8 bases not matched to a gene. Germline V gives CDR1 MNHNS, CDR2 SASEGT. The CDR3 loop spans 18 amino acids. The DNA for the CDR3 is TGTGCCAGCAGTGAAACTAGCGGGAGCAGGGGGTACCAAGAGACCCAGTACTTC. The encoded protein is CASSETSGSRGYQETQYF.

The rearrangement uses TRBV7-2 and TRBJ2-7, with a weak D call TRBD2 (6 bases). Germline loops: CDR1 SGHTA, CDR2 FQGNSA. This CDR3 spans 15 amino acids. The ends were cut back, 3 bases at V and 2 bases at J, with 14 bases in the middle. CDR3 protein: CASSFPTAGTYEQYF. The CDR3 DNA reads as TGTGCCAGCAGCTTCCCCACGGCGGGGACCTACGAGCAGTACTTC.

The J gene is TRBJ2-7, the V gene TRBV5-6; perhaps TRBD2 as D (6 bases). Per germline, CDR1 SGHDT and CDR2 YYEEEE. Deletions cut 1 base from V and 2 bases from J, with 10 bases between. The CDR3 totals 14 residues. The CDR3 here is CASSLMEGTYEQYF. CDR3 sequence (DNA): TGTGCCAGCAGCTTGATGGAGGGGACCTACGAGCAGTACTTC.

The rearrangement uses TRBV6-5 and TRBJ2-5; 8 bases line up with TRBD2. CDR3 length: 13 amino acids. Germline V gene lookup returns CDR1 MNHEY and CDR2 SVGAGI. Trimming at V came to 7 bases and at J to 7 bases, leaving 8 bases not matched to a gene. This CDR3 reads CASTAGADGTQYF. The DNA of the CDR3 is TGTGCCAGCACAGCGGGGGCCGATGGGACCCAGTACTTC.

At least ten counts were recorded for this clone. The chain couples TRBV2 to TRBJ2-1; D remains unclear. Trimming stripped 4 bases from V and 10 bases from J, with 8 bases between. Germline CDR1 and CDR2: SNHLY and FYNNEI. This CDR3 is 11 amino acids long. The DNA for the CDR3 is TGTGCCAGCAGTGGGGTCGGGGAGCAGTTCTTC. It is translated as CASSGVGEQFF.

This chain links TRBV4-1 with TRBJ2-4; 13 nucleotides align to TRBD2. The CDR3 sequence is 21 residues long. J was trimmed by 4 bases and V by 4 bases; bases with no gene match: 19. Per the germline V gene, CDR1 is MGHRA and CDR2 is YSYEKL. CDR3 in DNA: TGCGCCAGCAGCCTTGGACTAGCGGGAGTGGGGGGGACGGGCTCGAAAAACATTCAGTACTTC. Translated: CASSLGLAGVGGTGSKNIQYF.